This paragraph reports one TCR beta chain. The CDR3 loop spans 15 amino acids. Trimming stripped 1 base from V and 6 bases from J, with 15 bases between. Per germline, CDR1 LGHDT and CDR2 YNNKEL (reference sequence). Repertoires were generated with immunoSEQ multiplex PCR, while TCRdb's copy carries only in-frame clones and drops some. The sample carries about 120,000 clones, around 86% recorded once. The entry originates in a study of blood T cell repertoires in COVID-19. The sequenced material came from peripheral blood. This receptor was identified in a man between 65 and 85 years old with acute or convalescent COVID-19. The chain recombines TRBV3-1 (or the pseudogene TRBV3-2) with TRBJ1-1; D is possibly TRBD1 (5 bases). The CDR3 DNA reads as TGTGCCAGCAGCCAAGGTAGCGGGGGTAGAGCTGAAGCTTTCTTT. As protein: CASSQGSGGRAEAFF.